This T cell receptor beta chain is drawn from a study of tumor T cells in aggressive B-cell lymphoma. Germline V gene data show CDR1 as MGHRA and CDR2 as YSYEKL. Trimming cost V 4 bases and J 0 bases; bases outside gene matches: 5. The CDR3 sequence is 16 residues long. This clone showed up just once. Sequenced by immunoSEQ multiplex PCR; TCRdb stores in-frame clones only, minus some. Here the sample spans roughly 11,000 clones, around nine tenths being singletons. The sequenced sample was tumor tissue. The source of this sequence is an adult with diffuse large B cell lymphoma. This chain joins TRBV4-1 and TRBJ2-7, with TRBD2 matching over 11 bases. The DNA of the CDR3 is TGCGCCAGCAGCCCGACTAGCGGGGCGAACTCCTACGAGCAGTACTTC. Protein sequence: CASSPTSGANSYEQYF.